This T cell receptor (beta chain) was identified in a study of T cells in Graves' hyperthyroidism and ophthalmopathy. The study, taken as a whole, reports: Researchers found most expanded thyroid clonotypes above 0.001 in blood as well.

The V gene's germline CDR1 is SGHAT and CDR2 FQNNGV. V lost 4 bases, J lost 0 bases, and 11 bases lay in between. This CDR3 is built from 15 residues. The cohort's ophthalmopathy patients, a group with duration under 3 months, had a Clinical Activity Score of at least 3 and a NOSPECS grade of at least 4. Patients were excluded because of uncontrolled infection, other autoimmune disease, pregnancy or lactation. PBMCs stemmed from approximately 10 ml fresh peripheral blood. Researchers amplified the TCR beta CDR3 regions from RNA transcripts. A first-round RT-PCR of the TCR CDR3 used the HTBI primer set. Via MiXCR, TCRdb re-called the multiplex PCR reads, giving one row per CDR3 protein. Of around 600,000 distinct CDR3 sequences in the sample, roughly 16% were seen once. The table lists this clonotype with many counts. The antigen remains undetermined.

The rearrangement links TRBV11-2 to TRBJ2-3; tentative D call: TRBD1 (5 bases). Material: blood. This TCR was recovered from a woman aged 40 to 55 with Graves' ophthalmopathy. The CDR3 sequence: CASSSGQPSTDTQYF. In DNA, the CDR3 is TGTGCCAGCAGCTCAGGACAACCTAGCACAGATACGCAGTATTTT.